In this sample, the clone carrying this T cell receptor beta chain turned up once. Its antigen is still unknown. The table came from immunoSEQ multiplex PCR; TCRdb's copy has only in-frame clones and leaves some out. The sample has 300,000 to 400,000 clones, roughly 91% seen once; the top ten hold about 4.6%. These data belong to a study of Ad26.COV2.S vaccination and SARS-CoV-2 variants. About the research overall: Doses of Ad26.COV2.S were injected into muscle once or twice, 56 days apart. Study-level results: Substantial breadth was reportedly displayed by spike-specific CD8+ and CD4+ T cell responses after vaccination. Individuals receiving vaccine had higher spike-specific TCR breadth than placebo recipients did.

Treatment here: 19 received Ad26.COV2.S at low or high dose, single or two shots; 5 received placebo; per-sample allocation not given. At day 63 after the first vaccine or placebo injection, samples were drawn. Participants' vaccine, an Ad26 vector, delivered Wuhan-strain SARS-CoV-2 spike. Germline CDR1 and CDR2: GTSNPN and SVGIG (reference sequence). V trimming: 2 bases; J trimming: 10 bases; junction bases outside the gene matches: 15. The CDR3 length is 18 residues. The receptor was isolated from a person aged 18 to 59 who received the Ad26.COV2.S COVID-19 vaccine or a placebo. The chain combines TRBV30 with TRBJ2-1; 15 nucleotides line up with TRBD2. This sample comprised peripheral blood, obtained in a trial of Ad26.COV2.S vaccine versus placebo. In DNA, the CDR3 is TGTGCCTGGAGTTTAGATTGGACTAGCGGGAGGGCTGACAGGGAGCAGTTCTTC. It codes for CAWSLDWTSGRADREQFF.